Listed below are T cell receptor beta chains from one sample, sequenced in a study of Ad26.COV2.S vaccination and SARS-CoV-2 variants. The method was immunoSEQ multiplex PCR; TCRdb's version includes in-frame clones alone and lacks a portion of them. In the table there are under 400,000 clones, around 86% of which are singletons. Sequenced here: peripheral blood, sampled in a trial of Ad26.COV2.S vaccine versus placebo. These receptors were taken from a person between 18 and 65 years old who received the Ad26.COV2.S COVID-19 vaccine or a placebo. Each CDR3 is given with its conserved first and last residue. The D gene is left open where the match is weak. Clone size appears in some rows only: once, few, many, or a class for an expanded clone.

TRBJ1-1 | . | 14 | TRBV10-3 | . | TGTGCCATCAGTGAGCAACAGCAGAACACTGAAGCTTTCTTT | CAISEQQQNTEAFF
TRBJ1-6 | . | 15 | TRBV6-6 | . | TGTGCCAGCAGTTATGGAAGCTCCTATAATTCACCCCTCCACTTT | CASSYGSSYNSPLHF
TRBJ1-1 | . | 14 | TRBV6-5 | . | TGTGCCAGCAGTTACTCTCCAGTGATGTCCGAAGCTTTCTTT | CASSYSPVMSEAFF
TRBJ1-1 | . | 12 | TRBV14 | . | TGTGCCAGCAGCCGCCGGACGGGTGAAGCTTTCTTT | CASSRRTGEAFF
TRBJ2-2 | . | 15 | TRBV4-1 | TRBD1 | TGCGCCAGCAGCCCGACAGGGAGGAACACCGGGGAGCTGTTTTTT | CASSPTGRNTGELFF
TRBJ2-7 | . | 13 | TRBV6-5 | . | TGTGCCAGCGGGTCAAGGGACGGGAACGAGCAGTACTTC | CASGSRDGNEQYF
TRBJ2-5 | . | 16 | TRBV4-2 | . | TGTGCCAGCAGCCAAGACGTAGGGACGCATCAAGAGACCCAGTACTTC | CASSQDVGTHQETQYF
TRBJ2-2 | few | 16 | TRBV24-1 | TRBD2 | TGTGCCACCAGTGATTTTAAGCGGGGGTTAGCCGGGGAGCTGTTTTTT | CATSDFKRGLAGELFF
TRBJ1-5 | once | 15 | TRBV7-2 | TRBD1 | TGTGCCAGCAGCACGACAGGGTTAATCAATCAGCCCCAGCATTTT | CASSTTGLINQPQHF
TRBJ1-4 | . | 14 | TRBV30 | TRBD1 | TGTGCCTTCTCACCGGGACAGATTGGGGAAAAACTGTTTTTT | CAFSPGQIGEKLFF
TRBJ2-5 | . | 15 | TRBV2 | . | TGTGCCAGCAGTGAAGCGCGGGCGGGGCAAGAGACCCAGTACTTC | CASSEARAGQETQYF
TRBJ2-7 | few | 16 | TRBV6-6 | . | TGTGCCAGCAGTTACCCGGGACTCCCCTCTCCCTACGAGCAGTACTTC | CASSYPGLPSPYEQYF
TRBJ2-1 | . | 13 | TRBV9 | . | TGTGCCAGCAGCGTGGGGGGCACTGATGAGCAGTTCTTC | CASSVGGTDEQFF
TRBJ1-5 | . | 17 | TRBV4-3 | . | TGCGCCAGCAGCCAAAGTCAGGTTCGGGCTAGCAATCAGCCCCAGCATTTT | CASSQSQVRASNQPQHF
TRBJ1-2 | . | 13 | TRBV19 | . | TGTGCCAGTAGTGTCGGAGAGCTCTATGGCTACACCTTC | CASSVGELYGYTF
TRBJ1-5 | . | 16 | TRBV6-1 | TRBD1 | TGTGCCAGCAGTGAATCTAGGGACAGAGCCTATCAGCCCCAGCATTTT | CASSESRDRAYQPQHF
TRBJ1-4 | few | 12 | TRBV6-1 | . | TGTGCCAGCAGTGACCTAAATGAAAAACTGTTTTTT | CASSDLNEKLFF
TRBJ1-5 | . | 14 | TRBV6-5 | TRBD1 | TGTGCCAGCGGGGGGCCAGGGGGGAATCAGCCCCAGCATTTT | CASGGPGGNQPQHF
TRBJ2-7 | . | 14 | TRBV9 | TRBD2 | TGTGCCAGCAGCTCAGTGGGGGGGTCCGACGAGCAGTACTTC | CASSSVGGSDEQYF
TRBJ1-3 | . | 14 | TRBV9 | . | TGTGCCAGCAGCCCCCCGCAGCACCAAAACACCATATATTTT | CASSPPQHQNTIYF
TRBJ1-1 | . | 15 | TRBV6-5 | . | TGTGCCAGCAGTTACTCAGCCGGGGGCATCACTGAAGCTTTCTTT | CASSYSAGGITEAFF
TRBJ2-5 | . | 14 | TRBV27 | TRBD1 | TGTGCCAGCAGTTTATTGGGACAGGGCGAGACCCAGTACTTC | CASSLLGQGETQYF
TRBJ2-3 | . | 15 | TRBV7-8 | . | TGTGCCAGCAGCCGGGGCGGCGGGAGCACAGATACGCAGTATTTT | CASSRGGGSTDTQYF
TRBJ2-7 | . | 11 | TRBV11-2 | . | TGTGCCAGCAGCTCGCCCTACGAGCAGTACTTC | CASSSPYEQYF
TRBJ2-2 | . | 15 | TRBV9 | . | TGTGCCAGCAGCGTAAGTGGGGGGCACACCGGGGAGCTGTTTTTT | CASSVSGGHTGELFF
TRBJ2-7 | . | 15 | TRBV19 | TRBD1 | TGTGCCAGTAGTATAGAACCGACAGGGTGGAACGAGCAGTACTTC | CASSIEPTGWNEQYF